This T cell receptor beta chain is from a study of blood T cells in healthy people across ages. This CDR3 comprises 17 residues. Per germline, CDR1 SGDLS and CDR2 YYNGEE. V lost 4 bases to trimming and J lost 0 bases; unmatched junction nucleotides: 7. Next came a second PCR, run for about 6 to 12 cycles, which used a sample-barcoded 5' primer along with a J-beta primer mix. TCRdb re-analysed the 5' RACE reads in MiXCR, keeping a single row per CDR3 protein. The sample lists 1.5 million to 2 million distinct CDR3 sequences, roughly 30% occurring once. This clonotype was detected only a few times. The sequence was obtained from a woman under 40 in good health. This rearrangement joins TRBV9 to TRBJ2-3; 11 positions match TRBD2. The sequenced material came from blood. The CDR3 region has the DNA TGTGCCAGCAGCACTAGCGGGGGCCTGTCTAGCACAGATACGCAGTATTTT. Its protein is CASSTSGGLSSTDTQYF.